This TCR beta chain was recovered during a study of response to subunit inactivated influenza vaccine. This CDR3 has 14 amino acids. Germline CDR1 reads MNHNS; CDR2 reads SASEGT. V was clipped by 5 bases and J by 0 bases, with 7 bases between them. One entry per CDR3 protein results from TCRdb running MiXCR on the RT-PCR reads. The repertoire holds about 540,000 distinct CDR3 sequences, with around a quarter as singletons. This clonotype was found a few times. This sample also appeared in a second study, on T cells expressing NK-cell markers. That report notes: The cDNA for TCR beta came from 5'RACE template switching with UMIs. Sorted CD3+CD56+NKG2C+, CD3+CD56+NKG2C- and CD3+CD56-NKG2C+ T cells supplied TCR beta repertoires. The contribution of dominant NKG2C+ clonotypes to CD8+ T cells in about 6 donors was roughly 1.0-7.5%. The study found these clonotypes also leading the CD3+CD56-NKG2C+ fraction in a few donors.

This sample comprised CD4+ T cells sorted from PBMCs, obtained roughly 13 days after vaccination. This sequence was found in a man in his fifties who received an inactivated influenza vaccine. The V call is TRBV6-1, the J call TRBJ2-2; D not resolved. Here the CDR3 reads CASSRDPNTGELFF. The CDR3 coding sequence is TGTGCCAGCAGTCGAGACCCGAACACCGGGGAGCTGTTTTTT.